The 2 T cell receptor beta chains below all came from one sample that was sequenced in a study of T cells in Graves' hyperthyroidism and ophthalmopathy. Amplification targeted TCR beta CDR3 regions from RNA transcripts. RT-PCR in the first round (using the HTBI primer set) targeted the TCR CDR3. TCRdb reprocessed the multiplex PCR reads with MiXCR, giving one entry per CDR3 protein. The sample has roughly 350,000 distinct CDR3 sequences; 14% are singletons. Sequencing was carried out using blood. The receptors come from a woman younger than 45 with Graves' hyperthyroidism.

V gene TRBV3-1 combines with J gene TRBJ1-1; possibly TRBD1 for D (6 bases). The CDR3 covers 13 residues. V shed 3 bases and J shed 3 bases, with 8 bases lying between them. From germline, CDR1 is LGHDT and CDR2 YNNKEL (reference sequence). CDR3 protein: CASSQGADTEAFF. The CDR3 DNA sequence: TGTGCCAGCAGCCAGGGGGCCGACACTGAAGCTTTCTTT.

This clonotype was seen many times. The chain combines TRBV7-9 with TRBJ2-1; 12 positions agree with TRBD2. CDR1 SEHNR and CDR2 FQNEAQ come from the germline V gene (reference sequence). V lost 5 bases, J lost 3 bases, and 23 bases stayed unmatched. The CDR3 spans 22 residues. Written as DNA, the CDR3 is TGTGCCAGCAGCCCATCGATTGGACTAGCGGGAACACATAAAAAGTTCTACAATGAGCAGTTCTTC. It is translated as CASSPSIGLAGTHKKFYNEQFF. Looking up the rest from reference TRBV7-9 and TRBJ2-1 gives the full variable domain: DTGVSQNPRHKITKRGQNVTFRCDPISEHNRLYWYRQTLGQGPEFLTYFQNEAQLEKSRLLSDRFSAERPKGSFSTLEIQRTEQGDSAMYLCASSPSIGLAGTHKKFYNEQFFGPGTRLTVL.